These T cell receptor beta chains were read from a single sample in a study of beta chain features in type 1 diabetes. TCRdb keeps only in-frame clones here, not all; method: immunoSEQ multiplex PCR. The data contain some 660,000 clones, more than 13% of them seen just once; the ten biggest clones take up 0.035% to 0.045%. Specimen: naive CD4+ T cells from blood. These receptors were collected from a man aged 18 to 35 with type 1 diabetes. The CDR3 runs from the conserved cysteine through the conserved F or W. Fields, in order: clone size, J gene, V gene, D gene, CDR3 DNA, CDR3 protein. D genes are given only for firm matches. Not every row has a clone size; where given, it reads once, few, many or a size class.

>-|TRBJ2-2|TRBV9|-
TGTGCCAGCAGCGTAGAGGATAGCGGTAACGGGGAGCTGTTTTTT
CASSVEDSGNGELFF
>-|TRBJ2-3|TRBV4-3|TRBD1
TGCGCCAGCAGCCCGGACAGGGACACAGATACGCAGTATTTT
CASSPDRDTDTQYF
>-|TRBJ2-7|TRBV5-1|-
TGCGCCAGCAGCCCAGGGTCTGGGTACGAGCAGTACTTC
CASSPGSGYEQYF
>few|TRBJ1-3|TRBV30|TRBD1
TGTGCCTGGAGGATCGACAGGGGGTCAGGAAACACCATATATTTT
CAWRIDRGSGNTIYF
>few|TRBJ1-3|TRBV15|-
TGTGCCACCAGGACAGCCGGTCGCTCTGGAAACACCATATATTTT
CATRTAGRSGNTIYF
>-|TRBJ1-1|TRBV7-2|-
TGTGCCAGCACCCCGGGGCGGGTGAACACTGAAGCTTTCTTT
CASTPGRVNTEAFF
>few|TRBJ1-4|TRBV10-3|TRBD1
TGTGCCATCAGTCCCACCGGGACAGGGGGTGAAAAACTGTTTTTT
CAISPTGTGGEKLFF
>few|TRBJ1-4|TRBV2|-
TGTGCCAATGCGGGACACGGTAATGAAAAACTGTTTTTT
CANAGHGNEKLFF
>-|TRBJ2-1|TRBV5-6|-
TGTGCCAGCAGCTTGATAGCAGATGAGCAGTTCTTC
CASSLIADEQFF
>few|TRBJ1-2|TRBV6-5|TRBD1
TGTGCCAGCAGTTACGACAGGGGAAGCTATGGCTACACCTTC
CASSYDRGSYGYTF
>-|TRBJ2-3|TRBV5-4|TRBD2
TGTGCCAGCAGCGGAGGGACTAGCGAACGCACAGATACGCAGTATTTT
CASSGGTSERTDTQYF
>-|TRBJ2-7|TRBV20-1|-
TGCAGTGTCCCGCTAAACTACGAGCAGTACTTC
CSVPLNYEQYF
>-|TRBJ2-5|TRBV9|TRBD2
TGTGCCAGCAGCGAGAGGGGAGGCGGGAGGGCCCGGGAGACCCAGTACTTC
CASSERGGGRARETQYF
>-|TRBJ2-7|TRBV5-6|TRBD2
TGTGCCAGCAGCTTGGCCCCCAGCGGGAGCTCCTACGAGCAGTACTTC
CASSLAPSGSSYEQYF
>-|TRBJ2-1|TRBV5-1|TRBD1
TGCGCCAGCAGCTCAGGACAGGGGAATTCCTACAATGAGCAGTTCTTC
CASSSGQGNSYNEQFF
>-|TRBJ2-5|TRBV13|-
TGTGCCAGCAGCTTAGCCCCGGGACGAGAAGAGACCCAGTACTTC
CASSLAPGREETQYF
>-|TRBJ1-2|TRBV5-4|-
TGTGCCAGCAGCTTTATCACGCGGGGGAGGGACTATGGCTACACCTTC
CASSFITRGRDYGYTF
>-|TRBJ2-7|TRBV5-1|TRBD1
TGCGCCAGCAGCCCCCGGACAGGCGCCACCTACGAGCAGTACTTC
CASSPRTGATYEQYF
>few|TRBJ1-2|TRBV13|-
TGTGCCAGCAGCTCACGGACTAACTATGGCTACACCTTC
CASSSRTNYGYTF
>-|TRBJ2-2|TRBV28|-
TGTGCCAGCTCCAGAGAGGGGTTAAGCGGGGAGCTGTTTTTT
CASSREGLSGELFF
>few|TRBJ1-2|TRBV30|-
TGTGCCTGGAGTGTGCCCGCGTCCGGCGGGGGCTACACCTTC
CAWSVPASGGGYTF
>few|TRBJ2-1|TRBV9|-
TGTGCCAGCAGCTCAGCGGATTACAATGAGCAGTTCTTC
CASSSADYNEQFF
>-|TRBJ1-1|TRBV27|-
TGTGCCAGCAGTTTACGAGGATATAACACTGAAGCTTTCTTT
CASSLRGYNTEAFF
>few|TRBJ2-2|TRBV2|TRBD2
TGTGCCAGCAAACGACTAGCGGGGGATCCCGGGGAGCTGTTTTTT
CASKRLAGDPGELFF
>few|TRBJ1-1|TRBV9|-
TGTGCCAGCAGCCGCATGCGGGCGGGCGGCACTGAAGCTTTCTTT
CASSRMRAGGTEAFF
>few|TRBJ2-1|TRBV30|-
TGTGCCTGGAGTCCCCAGTACGGCAATGAGCAGTTCTTC
CAWSPQYGNEQFF
>-|TRBJ2-7|TRBV7-2|-
TGTGCCAGCAGCTCCCTCGGCTACGAGCAGTACTTC
CASSSLGYEQYF
>-|TRBJ2-5|TRBV2|-
TGTGCCAGCAGTGGACTTGAGACCCAGTACTTC
CASSGLETQYF
>-|TRBJ2-7|TRBV29-1|TRBD1
TGCAGCGTTGGTGGACAGGGGGCTACCCACGAGCAGTACTTC
CSVGGQGATHEQYF
>few|TRBJ2-2|TRBV10-3|-
TGTGCCATCGGGAGCTCCAATGCAGGGGCTATGGGGGAGCTGTTTTTT
CAIGSSNAGAMGELFF
>-|TRBJ2-7|TRBV7-2|-
TGTGCCAGCAGCTTGCGAGGAGGGAACTCCTACGAGCAGTACTTC
CASSLRGGNSYEQYF
>few|TRBJ1-5|TRBV4-2|-
TGTGCCAGCAGCCAAGATTGGGCAGCTAATCAGCCCCAGCATTTT
CASSQDWAANQPQHF
>few|TRBJ1-1|TRBV2|-
TGTGCCAGCAGTAAAAGGGATCCGAACACTGAAGCTTTCTTT
CASSKRDPNTEAFF
>-|TRBJ2-1|TRBV4-1|TRBD2
TGCGCCAGCAGCCAGGGCGGGGGGGTAACCTCCTACAATGAGCAGTTCTTC
CASSQGGGVTSYNEQFF
>-|TRBJ1-2|TRBV30|TRBD1
TGTGCCTGGAACCAGTTTCGGGACAGTCATGGCTACACCTTC
CAWNQFRDSHGYTF
>few|TRBJ1-5|TRBV30|-
TGTGCCTGGACTCAAGGCCGGATTAGCAATCAGCCCCAGCATTTT
CAWTQGRISNQPQHF
>few|TRBJ2-5|TRBV10-3|-
TGTGCCATCAGTGAGTTAGGGGTAGAGACCCAGTACTTC
CAISELGVETQYF
>-|TRBJ1-1|TRBV29-1|-
TGCAGCGGGGGACAAGCCCGGACTGAAGCTTTCTTT
CSGGQARTEAFF
>-|TRBJ2-2|TRBV4-2|-
TGTGCCAGCAGCCAAGAACTCGGAAGCCCCCAGGCCGGGGAGCTGTTTTTT
CASSQELGSPQAGELFF